These 24 T cell receptor beta chains were sequenced from one sample in a study of metastatic and nonmetastatic thyroid tumors. Thyroid surgery was performed in patients who had received no treatment beforehand. TCRdb re-called the PCR reads with MiXCR. In the table there are around 18,000 clones, over 20% of which are singletons. The sequenced sample was tumor tissue. Every receptor here comes from a female donor with papillary thyroid cancer or a benign thyroid nodule (not recorded which). Some clones in this sample may be carry-over from other donors' samples.

The chain is built from TRBV6-1 and TRBJ2-2, with 9 bases lining up with TRBD1. Germline CDR1 is MNHNS and CDR2 is SASEGT. V shed 4 bases and J 2 bases; nucleotides not matched to a gene: 5. This CDR3 spans 16 amino acids. The CDR3: CASSGDRVVNTGELFF. The CDR3 DNA reads TGTGCCAGCAGTGGGGACAGGGTGGTTAACACCGGGGAGCTGTTTTTT.

This clone was counted many times. The chain combines TRBV3-1 with TRBJ2-3; tentatively, D is TRBD2 (5 bases). Germline CDR1 and CDR2: LGHDT and YNNKEL (reference sequence). V lost 3 bases, J lost 4 bases, and 11 bases lay in between. The CDR3 is 14 amino acids. The CDR3 sequence is CASSHLIGADTQYF. The CDR3 nucleotides read TGTGCCAGCAGCCACTTGATCGGGGCAGATACGCAGTATTTT.

This clone was detected ten times or more. Other nucleotide sequences in the sample specify the same CDR3. The rearrangement links TRBV27 to TRBJ2-7, with D unresolved. V gave up 3 bases and J gave up 1 base, with 10 bases separating them. CDR1 is MNHEY, CDR2 SMNVEV, per germline (reference sequence). The CDR3 has 14 residues. The CDR3 protein is CASSFSGRSYEQYF. The CDR3 nucleotides read TGTGCCAGCAGTTTTTCAGGCCGATCCTACGAGCAGTACTTC.

This clone was detected many times. The chain employs TRBV12-3 or TRBV12-4 and TRBJ2-3; the D gene is possibly TRBD1 (5 bases). The CDR3 sequence is 12 residues long. Between the trimmed V and J ends, which lost 3 bases and 4 bases, there was a span of 5 bases. The CDR3 bases are TGTGCCAGCAGTTTCAGGGCAGATACGCAGTATTTT. This sequence encodes CASSFRADTQYF.

The chain uses TRBV30 and TRBJ2-2, with 10 bases matching TRBD1. Looked up from germline, CDR1 is GTSNPN and CDR2 is SVGIG (reference sequence). Germline trimming cut 8 bases from V and 1 base from J; bases unmatched to any gene: 4. This CDR3 contains 14 residues. The CDR3 loop is CAGRTGGNTGELFF. The CDR3 nucleotides read TGTGCCGGACGGACAGGGGGGAACACCGGGGAGCTGTTTTTT.

In its sample, this clone was seen a few times. This may be a read error: a much more frequent sequence differs by one nucleotide. The V gene is TRBV6-2 or TRBV6-3, the J gene TRBJ1-5; D ambiguous. Germline CDR1 and CDR2: MNHEY and SVGEGT. With 2 bases removed from V and 3 bases from J, the gap between germline ends came to 5 bases. CDR3 length: 13 amino acids. CDR3 bases: TGTGCCAGCAGTTACAGGGACAATCAGCCCCAGCATTTT. It yields the protein CASSYRDNQPQHF.

The chain links TRBV11-2 to TRBJ2-3; a weak D match, TRBD1 (5 bases). Germline V gene sequence: CDR1 SGHAT, CDR2 FQNNGV. V lost 4 bases and J lost 0, with 11 bases in between. This CDR3 is built from 15 residues. CDR3 sequence: CASSYRGSSTDTQYF. CDR3 nucleotides: TGTGCCAGCAGCTATAGGGGCAGTAGCACAGATACGCAGTATTTT. Full variable domain (missing parts from reference TRBV11-2 and TRBJ2-3): EAGVAQSPRYKIIEKRQSVAFWCNPISGHATLYWYQQILGQGPKLLIQFQNNGVVDDSQLPKDRFSAERLKGVDSTLKIQPAKLEDSAVYLCASSYRGSSTDTQYFGPGTRLTVL.

This clone has a handful of counts. The chain links TRBV19 to TRBJ2-2; the D call may be TRBD1 or TRBD2 (5 bases each). Between the trimmed V and J ends, which lost 7 bases and 8 bases, there was a span of 14 bases. The CDR3 loop spans 13 amino acids. CDR1 is LNHDA and CDR2 is SQIVND in the germline V gene (reference sequence). The CDR3 loop is CASTLTWGGELFF. CDR3 sequence (DNA): TGTGCCAGTACCTTGACCTGGGGGGGGGAGCTGTTTTTT.

This clone was seen at least ten times. V usage is TRBV6-4 and J usage is TRBJ2-3; 13 bases map to TRBD2. Germline CDR1 MRHNA, CDR2 SNTAGT. V lost 5 bases, J lost 0 bases, and 11 bases stayed unmatched. The length of the CDR3 is 19 residues. This CDR3 reads CASSPGLAGVVPSTDTQYF. The CDR3 nucleotides are TGTGCCAGCAGTCCAGGACTAGCGGGGGTCGTACCTAGCACAGATACGCAGTATTTT.

The rearrangement links TRBV7-9 to TRBJ2-1; D remains unclear. This CDR3 has 12 residues. Trimming took off 4 bases at V and 10 bases at J, with 11 bases between the two ends. Germline loops: CDR1 SEHNR, CDR2 FQNEAQ (reference sequence). The DNA for the CDR3 is TGTGCCAGCAGCTGGTATCTAGAGGAGCAGTTCTTC. Translating gives CASSWYLEEQFF.

By share, this clone counts as medium-sized (0.01 to 0.1%). The chain employs TRBV13 and TRBJ1-1; unclear D gene. Trimming removed 4 bases from V and 0 bases from J, with 15 bases in between. From germline, CDR1 is PRHDT and CDR2 FYEKMQ (reference sequence). CDR3 length equals 16 residues. The CDR3 loop reads CASSSRTENLNTEAFF. The CDR3 DNA follows: TGTGCCAGCAGCTCAAGGACGGAGAATTTGAACACTGAAGCTTTCTTT.

The chain uses TRBV5-1 and TRBJ2-7, with a tentative D call TRBD2 (5 bases). Germline lookup yields CDR1 SGHRS and CDR2 YFSETQ. V was cut by 4 bases and J by 0 bases, with 8 bases left in between. CDR3 size: 13 residues. The CDR3 bases are TGCGCCAGCAGCCTCCGGGACTCCTACGAGCAGTACTTC. Translated, it gives CASSLRDSYEQYF.

The sample holds many counts of this clone. The J gene is TRBJ2-1, the V gene TRBV20-1; 15 bases line up with TRBD2. The germline CDR1 and CDR2 sequences are DFQATT and SNEGSKA (reference sequence). The CDR3 has 13 amino acids. With V trimmed by 6 bases and J by 9 bases, 3 bases remained unmatched. CDR3: CSAGTSGRFEQFF. In nucleotides, the CDR3 is TGCAGTGCCGGGACTAGCGGGAGGTTTGAGCAGTTCTTC.

Within the sample, this clone is medium-sized. The chain is built from TRBV4-1 and TRBJ2-7; D unresolved. The germline V gene encodes CDR1 MGHRA and CDR2 YSYEKL. This CDR3 is 13 amino acids long. Trimming cost V 4 bases and J 0 bases, with 7 bases left between them. The CDR3 is CASSLGSSYEQYF. The DNA for the CDR3 is TGCGCCAGCAGCCTTGGCAGCTCCTACGAGCAGTACTTC.

This clone has at least ten counts. The V call is TRBV7-2, the J call TRBJ2-7; possibly TRBD1 for D (6 bases). The germline V and J ends were trimmed by 3 bases and 3 bases, with 21 bases remaining between them. This CDR3 is built from 17 residues. Germline V lookup: CDR1 SGHTA, CDR2 FQGNSA. CDR3 nucleotides: TGTGCCAGCAGCTTGGCAACCGGGACAATCGATAACTACGAGCAGTACTTC. It translates to CASSLATGTIDNYEQYF.

To note about this clone: Possible read error: a much larger clone is one base away. The J gene is TRBJ2-1, the V gene TRBV10-3; a possible D gene is TRBD2 (6 bases). The V end was cut by 6 bases, the J end by 9 bases, with 12 bases between. Germline loops: CDR1 ENHRY, CDR2 SYGVKD. The CDR3 runs 12 residues. The CDR3 loop is CAIRDFGSEQFF. Written as DNA, the CDR3 is TGTGCCATCAGGGACTTCGGGAGTGAGCAGTTCTTC.

In this sample, this clone turned up many times. The chain joins TRBV12-3 or TRBV12-4 to TRBJ2-1, with no clear D. Trimming pared 8 bases from V and 6 bases from J, leaving 14 bases between. The length of the CDR3 is 13 residues. This CDR3 is CASAVEMFNEQFF. CDR3 bases: TGTGCCAGCGCCGTAGAGATGTTCAATGAGCAGTTCTTC.

This clone was seen many times. V usage is TRBV5-1 and J usage is TRBJ2-2; unclear D gene. The CDR3 has 15 residues. The germline gives CDR1 SGHRS, CDR2 YFSETQ. V lost 2 bases and J 1 base, leaving 9 bases between the germline ends. DNA for the CDR3: TGCGCCAGCAGCTTCCAAGCTCTGAACACCGGGGAGCTGTTTTTT. It encodes CASSFQALNTGELFF.

This clone showed up just once. The rearrangement links TRBV7-8 to TRBJ1-2; D is possibly TRBD1 (5 bases). Between the trimmed V and J ends, which lost 5 bases and 8 bases, there was a span of 15 bases. The CDR3 length is 13 residues. Germline CDR1 and CDR2: SGHVS and FQNEAQ. The CDR3 is CASSLKQGEGYTF. The DNA of the CDR3 is TGTGCCAGCAGCCTTAAGCAGGGAGAAGGCTACACCTTC.

This clone has ten or more counts. The chain combines TRBV29-1 with TRBJ2-7; 8 bases line up with TRBD1. This CDR3 is 13 amino acids long. V dropped 5 bases and J dropped 6; count of bases not matched to a gene: 9. Per germline, CDR1 SQVTM and CDR2 ANQGSEA. CDR3 sequence reads: CSVSVDREGEQYF. DNA for the CDR3: TGCAGCGTTTCAGTGGACAGGGAAGGCGAGCAGTACTTC.

The genes are TRBV7-2 and TRBJ1-2; D is ambiguous. The CDR3 is 14 residues long. Trimming stripped 2 bases from V and 7 bases from J, with 14 bases between. Per the germline V gene, CDR1 is SGHTA and CDR2 is FQGNSA. The CDR3, as DNA: TGTGCCAGCAGCTTACAAACGGCCTCAGGTGGCTACACCTTC. As protein: CASSLQTASGGYTF.

This clone appeared many times. The chain couples TRBV28 to TRBJ2-7; 8 positions agree with TRBD2. The CDR3 loop spans 16 amino acids. The V and J ends lost 2 bases and 2 bases, in that order; junction bases with no gene match: 8. CDR1 and CDR2 (germline): MDHEN, SYDVKM. This chain's CDR3 is CASSLGGGGRTYEQYF. The CDR3 DNA sequence: TGTGCCAGCAGTTTAGGGGGGGGCGGGAGGACCTACGAGCAGTACTTC.

At least ten counts were recorded for this clone. The chain recombines TRBV19 with TRBJ2-1; either TRBD1 or TRBD2 may supply D (5 bases each). Deletions cut 5 bases from V and 7 bases from J, with 18 bases between. The germline V gene has CDR1 LNHDA and CDR2 SQIVND (reference sequence). The CDR3 extends over 15 amino acids. CDR3 DNA sequence: TGTGCCAGTAGTTTCCGCCGGGACCGATCTAATGAGCAGTTCTTC. Translating gives CASSFRRDRSNEQFF. Together with reference TRBV19 and TRBJ2-1, the CDR3 gives the full variable domain: DGGITQSPKYLFRKEGQNVTLSCEQNLNHDAMYWYRQDPGQGLRLIYYSQIVNDFQKGDIAEGYSVSREKKESFPLTVTSAQKNPTAFYLCASSFRRDRSNEQFFGPGTRLTVL.

This clone has more than one count but fewer than ten. The chain has TRBV6-2 or TRBV6-3 and TRBJ2-7; perhaps TRBD1 as D (6 bases). The germline gives CDR1 MNHEY, CDR2 SVGEGT. The V end was cut by 8 bases, the J end by 0 bases, with 8 bases between. The CDR3 sequence is 12 residues long. This chain's CDR3 is CASGQFSYEQYF. CDR3 sequence (DNA): TGTGCCAGCGGACAGTTCTCCTACGAGCAGTACTTC.